This TCR beta chain was identified in a study of regulatory T cells in long-lasting Graves disease. Overall study results and limits: Patients with persistent disease showed a bias toward TRBV28, TRBJ1-2 and TRBJ2-5. Those with persistent Graves' had less TCR diversity than newly diagnosed patients.

Library construction for TCR beta used iRepertoire HTBI primers and Arm-PCR of CDR3 regions. Via MiXCR, TCRdb re-called the multiplex PCR reads, giving one row per CDR3 protein. Here the sample spans 500,000 to 700,000 distinct CDR3 sequences, approximately 31% being singletons. Time point described: persistent/refractory GD, antithyroid drugs over 5 years with positive TRAb. RNA extracted from PBMCs served as the sequencing template. Tubes containing EDTA received approximately 9 milliliters of drawn peripheral blood. This clonotype was counted only a few times. Its antigen remains unidentified. CDR3 size: 18 residues. The J segment lost 5 bases and the V segment lost 5 bases, leaving 18 bases of the junction unmatched. The V gene's germline CDR1 is SEHNR and CDR2 FQNEAQ (reference sequence).

This TCR was sampled from a female donor with Graves disease. The chain uses TRBV7-9 and TRBJ2-5; 9 positions agree with TRBD2. Specimen: peripheral blood mononuclear cells (PBMCs), collected when the disease was refractory, from a patient treated with antithyroid drugs. The CDR3 protein is CASSGPGGLAGVEETQYF. Here the CDR3 DNA reads TGTGCCAGCAGCGGACCAGGCGGGTTAGCGGGAGTAGAGGAGACCCAGTACTTC.